Each of the 22 T cell receptor beta chains below was sequenced from the same sample in a study of cytomegalovirus exposure and HLA in healthy donors. The PCR employed 60 Vbeta primers together with 13 Jbeta primers. Assay: immunoSEQ multiplex PCR; the TCRdb copy retains only in-frame clones and omits some. Among 110,000 or so clones listed, under 90% were seen once. The sample was PBMCs. The receptors stem from a woman between 18 and 29 years old in good health and CMV-seronegative.

A note on this clone: Germline and junction disagree at one end, which may indicate a read error. The chain uses TRBV7-8 and TRBJ2-5, with D hard to call. The CDR3 length is 15 residues. Looked up from germline, CDR1 is SGHVS and CDR2 is FQNEAQ. CDR3 sequence reads: CASTLSGERQETQYF. The CDR3 nucleotides are TGTGCCAGCACCTTATCTGGAGAGAGGCAAGAGACCCAGTACTTC.

This clone was detected a few times. The chain combines TRBV30 with TRBJ1-1; possible D gene TRBD1, 6 bases. This CDR3 spans 12 amino acids. Trimming pared 3 bases from V and 6 bases from J, leaving 11 bases between. Per germline, CDR1 GTSNPN and CDR2 SVGIG (reference sequence). The CDR3 nucleotides are TGTGCCTGGAGAAAGGGGGTACCTGAAGCTTTCTTT. It yields the protein CAWRKGVPEAFF. Filled out from reference TRBV30 and TRBJ1-1, the complete variable domain reads SQTIHQWPATLVQPVGSPLSLECTVEGTSNPNLYWYRQAAGRGLQLLFYSVGIGQISSEVPQNLSASRPQDRQFILSSKKLLLSDSGFYLCAWRKGVPEAFFGQGTRLTVV.

This sequence joins TRBV7-2 and TRBJ2-3, with a possible D match to TRBD2 (6 bases). Germline lookup yields CDR1 SGHTA and CDR2 FQGNSA. The CDR3 runs 17 residues. V was pared by 1 base and J by 1 base, with 15 bases between. Here the CDR3 reads CASSLDGRGVGTDTQYF. The DNA for the CDR3 is TGTGCCAGCAGCTTAGACGGGCGCGGGGTCGGCACAGATACGCAGTATTTT.

The chain couples TRBV7-9 to TRBJ2-7, with D possibly being TRBD2 (6 bases). V lost 1 base, J lost 0 bases, and 10 bases lay in between. This CDR3 is built from 15 residues. The germline V gene has CDR1 SEHNR and CDR2 FQNEAQ (reference sequence). CDR3 sequence reads: CASSLDGGVSYEQYF. CDR3 nucleotide sequence: TGTGCCAGCAGCTTAGACGGCGGGGTCTCCTACGAGCAGTACTTC.

The rearrangement links TRBV7-2 to TRBJ1-4, with TRBD1 matching over 7 bases. Trimming removed 1 base from V and 12 bases from J; junction bases left unmatched: 11. The CDR3 runs to 15 residues. CDR1 SGHTA and CDR2 FQGNSA come from the germline V gene. The CDR3 sequence: CASSLVTGQERELFF. The CDR3 DNA reads as TGTGCCAGCAGCTTAGTCACAGGACAGGAGAGGGAACTGTTTTTT. The entire variable domain, with the rest obtained from reference TRBV7-2 and TRBJ1-4, is as follows: GAGVSQSPSNKVTEKGKDVELRCDPISGHTALYWYRQSLGQGLEFLIYFQGNSAPDKSGLPSDRFSAERTGGSVSTLTIQRTQQEDSAVYLCASSLVTGQERELFFGSGTQLSVL.

This rearrangement joins TRBV12-5 to TRBJ1-1; 7 bases match TRBD1. The CDR3 contains 13 residues. J gave up 6 bases and V 1 base, and 2 bases lay outside the gene matches. Germline V CDR1 and CDR2: LGHNT, FRNRAP. The CDR3 here is CASGLGGQAEAFF. The CDR3 region has the DNA TGTGCTAGTGGTTTGGGTGGACAGGCTGAAGCTTTCTTT.

The V and J genes are TRBV7-2 and TRBJ1-3; D possibly corresponds to TRBD1 (5 bases). Trimming cost V 3 bases and J 1 base, with 10 bases left between them. This CDR3 comprises 15 residues. The germline V gene encodes CDR1 SGHTA and CDR2 FQGNSA. The CDR3 DNA reads as TGTGCCAGCAGCTTGGTAGCAGGGTCTGGAAACACCATATATTTT. Its protein product is CASSLVAGSGNTIYF.

The CDR3 nucleotides are TGTGCCAGCAGCCCGGGTTCTTGGCGAGCGAACACCGGGGAGCTGTTTTTT. This sequence encodes CASSPGSWRANTGELFF. The chain uses TRBV11-1 and TRBJ2-2; D unclear. The V gene's germline CDR1 is SGHAT and CDR2 FQDESV (reference sequence). V gave up 5 bases and J gave up 0 bases, with 16 bases separating them. This CDR3 contains 17 residues.

This chain joins TRBV18 and TRBJ1-5, with 8 bases fitting TRBD1. V was clipped by 3 bases and J by 5 bases; unmatched bases: 3. The CDR3 is 14 residues long. Germline CDR1 is KGHSH and CDR2 is LQKENI. The CDR3 DNA sequence: TGTGCCAGCTCACCGCTACAGGGGGATCAGCCCCAGCATTTT. Protein product: CASSPLQGDQPQHF.

This clone was detected only once. This rearrangement joins TRBV5-1 to TRBJ2-3, with a tentative D call TRBD2 (6 bases). The CDR3 length is 15 residues. With 4 bases removed from V and 2 bases from J, the gap between germline ends came to 14 bases. CDR1 and CDR2 (germline): SGHRS, YFSETQ. The CDR3 coding sequence is TGCGCCAGCAGCCCGCAGCGGGCCCTCACAGATACGCAGTATTTT. Protein product: CASSPQRALTDTQYF.

This rearrangement joins TRBV5-6 to TRBJ2-7, with D perhaps matching TRBD1 (5 bases). V dropped 6 bases and J dropped 3 bases, with 10 bases sitting between them. The CDR3 loop spans 12 amino acids. CDR1 and CDR2 from the germline V gene are SGHDT and YYEEEE. The CDR3 loop is CASTGWNYEQYF. The CDR3 DNA reads as TGTGCCAGCACAGGGTGGAACTACGAGCAGTACTTC.

The chain uses TRBV6-5 and TRBJ2-2; D perhaps matches TRBD2 (5 bases). V was pared by 5 bases and J by 0 bases, with 10 bases between. The CDR3 is 15 amino acids. Germline loops: CDR1 MNHEY, CDR2 SVGAGI. CDR3 region: CASSRKRSNTGELFF. CDR3 nucleotide sequence: TGTGCCAGCAGTCGCAAGCGGTCGAACACCGGGGAGCTGTTTTTT.

The chain recombines TRBV6-5 with TRBJ1-2; 11 bases are shared with TRBD1. Trimming cost V 5 bases and J 7 bases; bases outside gene matches: 6. Germline CDR1 MNHEY, CDR2 SVGAGI. The CDR3 covers 14 residues. CDR3 nucleotide sequence: TGTGCCAGCAGTATCCGGGACAGGGGGTCTGGCTACACCTTC. The encoded protein is CASSIRDRGSGYTF.

In its sample, this clone was seen many times. The chain couples TRBV5-1 to TRBJ1-6; 7 positions agree with TRBD1. This CDR3 contains 14 residues. V dropped 5 bases and J dropped 5; count of bases not matched to a gene: 4. Germline V gene data show CDR1 as SGHRS and CDR2 as YFSETQ. CDR3 bases: TGCGCCAGCAGAAGGGACAGTGATAATTCACCCCTCCACTTT. Amino acid sequence: CASRRDSDNSPLHF.

This rearrangement joins TRBV7-2 to TRBJ1-2; tentative D call: TRBD1 (5 bases). The CDR3 loop spans 14 amino acids. The germline CDR1 and CDR2 sequences are SGHTA and FQGNSA. The ends were cut back, 4 bases at V and 4 bases at J, with 13 bases in the middle. CDR3 sequence reads: CASSSQDGIYGYTF. For the CDR3, the DNA is TGTGCCAGCAGCTCACAGGATGGGATCTATGGCTACACCTTC. Combining the CDR3 with reference TRBV7-2 and TRBJ1-2 gives the whole variable domain GAGVSQSPSNKVTEKGKDVELRCDPISGHTALYWYRQSLGQGLEFLIYFQGNSAPDKSGLPSDRFSAERTGGSVSTLTIQRTQQEDSAVYLCASSSQDGIYGYTFGSGTRLTVV.

The gene calls are TRBV19 and TRBJ2-4, with D tentatively TRBD1 (6 bases). Per the germline V gene, CDR1 is LNHDA and CDR2 is SQIVND (reference sequence). The V end was cut by 6 bases, the J end by 0 bases, with 9 bases between. The CDR3 covers 14 residues. The CDR3 DNA reads TGTGCCAGTAGACCGACAGGAGCCAAAAACATTCAGTACTTC. This sequence encodes CASRPTGAKNIQYF.

J is TRBJ2-7 and V is TRBV27; 11 nucleotides match TRBD1. CDR3 length equals 13 residues. Germline loops: CDR1 MNHEY, CDR2 SMNVEV (reference sequence). V lost 6 bases, J lost 4 bases, and 2 bases stayed unmatched. The CDR3 bases are TGTGCCAGCAGCCGGGACAGGGGGTACGAGCAGTACTTC. It encodes CASSRDRGYEQYF.

The V and J genes are TRBV7-2 and TRBJ1-2; no firm D call. V lost 0 bases and J 6 bases, leaving 14 bases between the germline ends. Germline assignment: CDR1 SGHTA and CDR2 FQGNSA. CDR3 length: 15 amino acids. CDR3 in DNA: TGTGCCAGCAGCTTAGCGTTTCGGTCCCAGGATGGCTACACCTTC. This gives the protein CASSLAFRSQDGYTF.

The genes are TRBV7-8 and TRBJ2-3, with D possibly TRBD1 on 5 matching bases. The ends were cut back, 2 bases at V and 4 bases at J, with 7 bases in the middle. The V gene's germline CDR1 is SGHVS and CDR2 FQNEAQ. CDR3 length equals 13 residues. CDR3: CASSLRGPDTQYF. CDR3 nucleotides: TGTGCCAGCAGCTTAAGGGGCCCAGATACGCAGTATTTT.

V and J are TRBV6-1 and TRBJ2-5, with 10 bases that match TRBD2. This CDR3 is built from 14 residues. The junction had 0 bases not matched to a gene; V was cut back by 2 bases and J by 3 bases. Germline CDR1 reads MNHNS; CDR2 reads SASEGT. In DNA, the CDR3 is TGTGCCAGCAGTGAACTAGCGGGAGAAGAGACCCAGTACTTC. This translates into CASSELAGEETQYF.

V usage is TRBV27 and J usage is TRBJ2-1, with D unclear. The V gene's germline CDR1 is MNHEY and CDR2 SMNVEV (reference sequence). The CDR3 length is 11 residues. The ends were cut back, 6 bases at V and 6 bases at J, with 6 bases in the middle. The CDR3 DNA follows: TGTGCCAGCAGGTCTGTCAATGAGCAGTTCTTC. It translates to CASRSVNEQFF.

The chain uses TRBV5-6 and TRBJ2-5; D remains unclear. CDR1 and CDR2 from the germline V gene are SGHDT and YYEEEE. V shed 5 bases and J shed 1 base, with 15 bases lying between them. The CDR3 sequence is 15 residues long. The CDR3 here is CASRPITESQETQYF. CDR3 DNA sequence: TGTGCCAGCAGACCAATAACAGAGAGCCAAGAGACCCAGTACTTC.